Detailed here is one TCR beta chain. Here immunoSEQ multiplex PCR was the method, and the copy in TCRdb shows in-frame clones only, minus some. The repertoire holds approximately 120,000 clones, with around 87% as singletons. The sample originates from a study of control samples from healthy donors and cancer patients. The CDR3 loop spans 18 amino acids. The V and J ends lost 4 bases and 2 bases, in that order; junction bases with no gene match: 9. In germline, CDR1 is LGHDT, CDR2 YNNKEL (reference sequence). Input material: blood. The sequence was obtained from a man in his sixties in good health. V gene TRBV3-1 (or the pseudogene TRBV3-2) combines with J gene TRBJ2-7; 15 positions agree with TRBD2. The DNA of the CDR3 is TGTGCCAGCAGCCCGGGACTAGCGGGGGGTCTATTGCCCTACGAGCAGTACTTC. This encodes CASSPGLAGGLLPYEQYF.